Below, one T cell receptor beta chain is given with its context. The V gene's germline CDR1 is LNHNV and CDR2 YYDKDF (reference sequence). The V end lost 3 bases, the J end lost 3 bases, and 5 bases lay between the germline ends. The CDR3 has 13 amino acids. This entry is derived from a study of response to subunit inactivated influenza vaccine. TCRdb called the RT-PCR reads again in MiXCR, with one record for every CDR3 protein. The sample holds about 500,000 distinct CDR3 sequences; approximately 12% are singletons and the top ten take roughly 13%. The sequenced sample was PBMCs from blood, obtained 45 days after vaccination. The chain carries TRBV15 and TRBJ2-2, with no clear D. This receptor was taken from a man over 45 who received an inactivated influenza vaccine. In DNA, the CDR3 is TGTGCCACCAGCAGGGGCGACACCGGGGAGCTGTTTTTT. This gives the protein CATSRGDTGELFF. The whole variable domain, filled in from reference TRBV15 and TRBJ2-2, reads DAMVIQNPRYQVTQFGKPVTLSCSQTLNHNVMYWYQQKSSQAPKLLFHYYDKDFNNEADTPDNFQSRRPNTSFCFLDIRSPGLGDTAMYLCATSRGDTGELFFGEGSRLTVL.